The clone carrying this TCR beta chain was counted at least ten times. The antigen is unknown. The data stem from a study of T-cell reconstitution after alpha-beta-depleted transplantation in children. Trimming removed 4 bases at V and 6 bases at J, with 15 bases between. CDR3 length: 15 residues. CDR1 MNHNS and CDR2 SASEGT come from the germline V gene. Unique molecular identifiers featured in how the TCRbeta library was prepared. MiXCR, run by TCRdb on the PCR reads, gives a single entry per CDR3 protein. The repertoire holds hundreds of thousands of distinct CDR3 sequences, with about 9.9% as singletons. Broader study findings: The study traced high day-60 TCRbeta diversity in some patients to surviving recipient T cells and thymic progenitors. In patients about two months after transplant, alpha-beta T cells reportedly arose from several hundred expanded graft clones. The authors attributed T-cell counts and diversity one year after transplant mostly to newly produced T cells.

This sequence was found in a male patient aged 2 to 10 who had a stem cell transplant for chronic granulomatous disease, so the T cells may come from the graft donor. Material: peripheral blood, obtained 180 days after TCRalphabeta/CD19-depleted stem cell transplant. The J gene is TRBJ2-2, the V gene TRBV6-1, with D perhaps matching TRBD1 (5 bases). The DNA for the CDR3 is TGTGCCAGCAGTGTAAGGACATCGCGCTCCGGGGAGCTGTTTTTT. Translated, it gives CASSVRTSRSGELFF.